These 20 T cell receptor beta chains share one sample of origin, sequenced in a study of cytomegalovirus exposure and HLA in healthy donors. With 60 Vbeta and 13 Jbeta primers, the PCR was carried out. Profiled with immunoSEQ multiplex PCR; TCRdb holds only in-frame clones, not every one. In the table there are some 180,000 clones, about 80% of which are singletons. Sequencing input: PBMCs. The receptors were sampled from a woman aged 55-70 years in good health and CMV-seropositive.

CDR3 region: CASSVMDRPTEAFF. The CDR3 DNA is TGTGCCAGCAGCGTGATGGACAGGCCCACTGAAGCTTTCTTT. The gene calls are TRBV9 and TRBJ1-1; 7 nucleotides line up with TRBD1. This CDR3 contains 14 residues. Germline V gene sequence: CDR1 SGDLS, CDR2 YYNGEE. J gave up 4 bases and V 2 bases, and 5 bases lay outside the gene matches.

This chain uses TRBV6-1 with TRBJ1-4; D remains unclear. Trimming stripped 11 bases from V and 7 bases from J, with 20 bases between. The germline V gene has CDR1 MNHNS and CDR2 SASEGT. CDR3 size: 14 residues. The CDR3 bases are TGTGCCCGCAAAGAACGAGGTCTTGGTGAAAAACTGTTTTTT. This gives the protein CARKERGLGEKLFF.

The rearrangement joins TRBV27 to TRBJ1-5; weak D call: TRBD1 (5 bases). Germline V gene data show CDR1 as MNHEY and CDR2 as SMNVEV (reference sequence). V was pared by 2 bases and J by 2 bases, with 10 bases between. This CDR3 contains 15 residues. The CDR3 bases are TGTGCCAGCAGTTTACAGGGATTGGGCAATCAGCCCCAGCATTTT. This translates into CASSLQGLGNQPQHF.

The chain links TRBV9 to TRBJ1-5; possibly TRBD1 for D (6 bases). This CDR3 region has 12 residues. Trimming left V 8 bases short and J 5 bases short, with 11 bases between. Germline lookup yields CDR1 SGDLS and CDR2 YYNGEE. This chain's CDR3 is CARKTGHQPQHF. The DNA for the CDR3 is TGTGCCAGGAAAACAGGGCATCAGCCCCAGCATTTT.

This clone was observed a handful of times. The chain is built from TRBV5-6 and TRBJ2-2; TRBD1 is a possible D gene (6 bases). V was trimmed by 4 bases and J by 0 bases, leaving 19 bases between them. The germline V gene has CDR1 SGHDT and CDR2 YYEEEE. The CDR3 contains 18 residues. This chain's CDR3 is CASSPDVGQGPNTGELFF. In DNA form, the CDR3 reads TGTGCCAGCAGCCCCGATGTAGGGCAGGGGCCGAACACCGGGGAGCTGTTTTTT.

This CDR3 reads CASSLARGPYNEQFF. As DNA, the CDR3 is TGTGCCAGCAGCTTGGCTAGGGGCCCCTACAATGAGCAGTTCTTC. The rearrangement links TRBV11-2 to TRBJ2-1, with D perhaps matching TRBD1 (5 bases). The V and J ends lost 3 bases and 2 bases respectively, with 11 bases between them. This CDR3 contains 15 residues. The germline CDR1 and CDR2 sequences are SGHAT and FQNNGV.

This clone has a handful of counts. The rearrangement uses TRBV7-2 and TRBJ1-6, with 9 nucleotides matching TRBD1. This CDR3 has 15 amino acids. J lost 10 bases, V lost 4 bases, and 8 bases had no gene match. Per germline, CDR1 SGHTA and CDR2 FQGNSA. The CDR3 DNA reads TGTGCCAGCAGCTCCACCGGGACAGGGCCATCACCCCTCCACTTT. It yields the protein CASSSTGTGPSPLHF.

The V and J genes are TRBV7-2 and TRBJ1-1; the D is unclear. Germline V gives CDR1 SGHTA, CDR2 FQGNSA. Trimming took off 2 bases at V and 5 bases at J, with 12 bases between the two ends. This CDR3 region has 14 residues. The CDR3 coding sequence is TGTGCCAGCAGCTTATCGGGAAGGAGGACTGAAGCTTTCTTT. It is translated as CASSLSGRRTEAFF.

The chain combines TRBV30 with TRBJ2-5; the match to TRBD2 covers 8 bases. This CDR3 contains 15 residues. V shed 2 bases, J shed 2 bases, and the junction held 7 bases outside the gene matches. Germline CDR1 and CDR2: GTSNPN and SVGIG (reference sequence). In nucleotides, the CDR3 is TGTGCCTGGAGTTCAAGCGGGAGCTGGCAAGAGACCCAGTACTTC. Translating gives CAWSSSGSWQETQYF. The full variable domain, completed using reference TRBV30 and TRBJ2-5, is SQTIHQWPATLVQPVGSPLSLECTVEGTSNPNLYWYRQAAGRGLQLLFYSVGIGQISSEVPQNLSASRPQDRQFILSSKKLLLSDSGFYLCAWSSSGSWQETQYFGPGTRLLVL.

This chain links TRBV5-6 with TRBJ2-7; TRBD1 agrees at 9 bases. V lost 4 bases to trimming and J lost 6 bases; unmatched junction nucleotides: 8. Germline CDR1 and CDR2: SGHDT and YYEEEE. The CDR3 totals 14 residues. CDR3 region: CASSVRDRDLEQYF. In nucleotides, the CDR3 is TGTGCCAGCAGCGTAAGGGACAGGGATCTCGAGCAGTACTTC.

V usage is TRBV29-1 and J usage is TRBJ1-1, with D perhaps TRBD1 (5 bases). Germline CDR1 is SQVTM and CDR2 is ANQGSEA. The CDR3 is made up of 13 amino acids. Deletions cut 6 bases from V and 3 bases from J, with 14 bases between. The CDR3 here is CSVSRGSDTEAFF. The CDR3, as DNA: TGCAGCGTGTCCCGGGGGTCAGACACTGAAGCTTTCTTT. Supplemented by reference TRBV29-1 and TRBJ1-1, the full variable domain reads SAVISQKPSRDICQRGTSLTIQCQVDSQVTMMFWYRQQPGQSLTLIATANQGSEATYESGFVIDKFPISRPNLTFSTLTVSNMSPEDSSIYLCSVSRGSDTEAFFGQGTRLTVV.

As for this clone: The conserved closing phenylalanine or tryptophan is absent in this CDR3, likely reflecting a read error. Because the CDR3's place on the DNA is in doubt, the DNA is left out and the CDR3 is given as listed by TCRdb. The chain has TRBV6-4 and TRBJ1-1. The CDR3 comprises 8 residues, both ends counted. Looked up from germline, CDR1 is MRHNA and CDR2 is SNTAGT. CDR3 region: CASSAPLG.

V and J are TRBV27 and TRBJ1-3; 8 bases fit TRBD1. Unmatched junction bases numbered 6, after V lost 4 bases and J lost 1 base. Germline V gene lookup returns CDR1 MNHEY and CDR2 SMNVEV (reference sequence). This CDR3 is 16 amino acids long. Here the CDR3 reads CASSSNQGASGNTIYF. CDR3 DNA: TGTGCCAGCAGTTCTAACCAGGGGGCTTCTGGAAACACCATATATTTT.

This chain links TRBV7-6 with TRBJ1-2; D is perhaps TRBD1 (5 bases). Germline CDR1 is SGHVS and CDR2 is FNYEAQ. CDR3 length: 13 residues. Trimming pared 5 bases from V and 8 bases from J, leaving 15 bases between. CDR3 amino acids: CASSLWTEGGYTF. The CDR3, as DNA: TGTGCCAGCAGCCTATGGACGGAGGGGGGCTACACCTTC.

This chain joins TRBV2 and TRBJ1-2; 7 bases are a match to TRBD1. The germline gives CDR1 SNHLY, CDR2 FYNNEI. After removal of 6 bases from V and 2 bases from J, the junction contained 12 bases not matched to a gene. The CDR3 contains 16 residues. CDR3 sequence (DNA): TGTGCCAGCAGGGAACTGACAGGGTTCCCGAACTATGGCTACACCTTC. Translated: CASRELTGFPNYGYTF.

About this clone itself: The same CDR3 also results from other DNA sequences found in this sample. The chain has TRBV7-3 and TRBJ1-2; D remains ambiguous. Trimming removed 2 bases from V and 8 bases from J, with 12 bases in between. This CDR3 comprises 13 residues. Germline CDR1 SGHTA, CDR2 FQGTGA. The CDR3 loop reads CASSLYSLEGYTF. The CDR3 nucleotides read TGTGCCAGCAGCTTATACTCCTTGGAGGGCTACACCTTC.

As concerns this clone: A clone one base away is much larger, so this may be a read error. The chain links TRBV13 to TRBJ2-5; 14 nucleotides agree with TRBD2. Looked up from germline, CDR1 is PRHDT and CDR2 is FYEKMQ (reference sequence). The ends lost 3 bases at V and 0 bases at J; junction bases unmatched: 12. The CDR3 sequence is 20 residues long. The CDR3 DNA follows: TGTGCCAGCAGCTTGTCTCTGGGACTAGCGGGAGTAGTTGACCAAGAGACCCAGTACTTC. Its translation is CASSLSLGLAGVVDQETQYF.

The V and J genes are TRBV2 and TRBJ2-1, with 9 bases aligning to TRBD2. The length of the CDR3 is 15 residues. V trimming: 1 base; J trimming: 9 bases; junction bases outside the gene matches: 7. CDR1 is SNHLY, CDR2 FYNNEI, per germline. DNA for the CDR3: TGTGCCAGCAGTGAAGGCCTAGCGGGACTGGCTGAGCAGTTCTTC. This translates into CASSEGLAGLAEQFF.

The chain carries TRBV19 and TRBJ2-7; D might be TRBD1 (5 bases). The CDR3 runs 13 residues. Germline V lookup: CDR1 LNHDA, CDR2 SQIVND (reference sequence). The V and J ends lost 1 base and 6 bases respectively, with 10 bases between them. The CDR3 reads CASSIGVGVEQYF. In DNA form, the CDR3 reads TGTGCCAGTAGTATAGGCGTAGGGGTCGAGCAGTACTTC.

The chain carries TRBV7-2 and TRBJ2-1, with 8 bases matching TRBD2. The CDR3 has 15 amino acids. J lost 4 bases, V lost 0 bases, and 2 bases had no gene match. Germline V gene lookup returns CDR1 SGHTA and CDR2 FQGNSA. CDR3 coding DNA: TGTGCCAGCAGCTTAGCGTTAGCGGGGTACAATGAGCAGTTCTTC. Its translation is CASSLALAGYNEQFF.